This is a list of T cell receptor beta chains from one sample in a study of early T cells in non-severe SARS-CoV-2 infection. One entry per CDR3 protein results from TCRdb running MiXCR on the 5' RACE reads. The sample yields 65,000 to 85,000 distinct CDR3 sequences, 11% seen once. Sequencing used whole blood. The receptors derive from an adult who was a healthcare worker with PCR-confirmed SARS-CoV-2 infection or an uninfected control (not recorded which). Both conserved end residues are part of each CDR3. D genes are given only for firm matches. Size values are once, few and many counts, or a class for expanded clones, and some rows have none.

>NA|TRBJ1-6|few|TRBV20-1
CSARQDGSPSPLHF
TGCAGTGCTAGGCAGGACGGCAGCCCCTCACCCCTCCACTTT
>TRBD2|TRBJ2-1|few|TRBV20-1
CSARPMGTSGFYNEQFF
TGCAGTGCTAGACCAATGGGGACTAGCGGATTTTACAATGAGCAGTTCTTC
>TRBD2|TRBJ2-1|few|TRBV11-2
CASSSLAGGFNEQFF
TGTGCCAGCAGCTCATTAGCGGGAGGGTTCAATGAGCAGTTCTTC
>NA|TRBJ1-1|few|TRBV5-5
CASSLATPPLNTEAFF
TGTGCCAGCAGCTTGGCCACACCACCCTTGAACACTGAAGCTTTCTTT
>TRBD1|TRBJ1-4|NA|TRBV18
CASSPHQGATNEKLFF
TGTGCCAGCTCACCTCACCAGGGGGCAACTAATGAAAAACTGTTTTTT
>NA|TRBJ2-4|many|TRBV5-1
CARTHPDLAKNIQYF
TGCGCCAGAACCCACCCTGATCTAGCCAAAAACATTCAGTACTTC
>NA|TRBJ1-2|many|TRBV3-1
CASSQGQVIRYGYTF
TGTGCCAGCAGCCAAGGGCAGGTTATTCGATATGGCTACACCTTC
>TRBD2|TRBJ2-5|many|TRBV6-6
CAASLLAGGPEETQYF
TGTGCCGCATCCCTTCTAGCGGGGGGTCCGGAAGAGACCCAGTACTTC
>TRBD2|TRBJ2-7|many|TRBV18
CASSPLAGGDEQYF
TGTGCCAGCTCACCCCTAGCGGGAGGGGACGAGCAGTACTTC
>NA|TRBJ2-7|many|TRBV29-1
CSVVPTGLHEQYF
TGCAGCGTTGTGCCGACAGGCCTACACGAGCAGTACTTC
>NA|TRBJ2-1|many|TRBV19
CASHFRGDSYNEQFF
TGTGCCAGTCATTTCAGGGGAGATTCCTACAATGAGCAGTTCTTC
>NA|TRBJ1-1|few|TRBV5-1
CASSLDGTEAFF
TGCGCCAGCAGCTTGGACGGTACTGAAGCTTTCTTT
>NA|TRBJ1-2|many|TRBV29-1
CSVGRRAGDDGYTF
TGCAGCGTTGGCCGACGCGCGGGTGATGATGGCTACACCTTC
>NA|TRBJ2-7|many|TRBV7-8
CASSSGHTYEQYF
TGTGCCAGCAGTAGTGGACATACCTACGAGCAGTACTTC
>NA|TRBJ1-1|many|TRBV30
CAWSVMGSNTEAFF
TGTGCCTGGAGTGTAATGGGTTCAAACACTGAAGCTTTCTTT
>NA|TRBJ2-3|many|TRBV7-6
CASSLGGGGNTDTQYF
TGTGCCAGCAGCTTAGGCGGCGGGGGCAACACAGATACGCAGTATTTT
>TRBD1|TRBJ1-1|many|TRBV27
CASSSPGQGVFEAFF
TGTGCCAGCAGTTCACCGGGACAGGGAGTATTTGAAGCTTTCTTT
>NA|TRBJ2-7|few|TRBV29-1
CSVGDTPYEQYF
TGCAGCGTTGGAGACACTCCCTACGAGCAGTACTTC
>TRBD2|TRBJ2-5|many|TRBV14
CASSPGLAGEETQYF
TGTGCCAGCAGCCCCGGGCTAGCGGGGGAAGAGACCCAGTACTTC
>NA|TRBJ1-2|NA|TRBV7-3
CASSAGYGYTF
TGTGCCAGCAGCGCAGGGTATGGCTACACCTTC
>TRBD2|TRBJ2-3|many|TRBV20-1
CSAQRGSGTDTQYF
TGCAGTGCCCAGCGGGGGTCGGGCACAGATACGCAGTATTTT
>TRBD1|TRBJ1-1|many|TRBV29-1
CSVDRGRPEAFF
TGCAGCGTTGACAGGGGGCGACCTGAAGCTTTCTTT
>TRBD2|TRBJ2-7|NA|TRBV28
CASSQAGPHYEQYF
TGTGCCAGCAGTCAAGCGGGGCCACACTACGAGCAGTACTTC
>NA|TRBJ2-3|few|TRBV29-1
CSARGEVARNSDTQYF
TGCAGCGCCAGAGGTGAGGTCGCACGGAACTCAGATACGCAGTATTTT
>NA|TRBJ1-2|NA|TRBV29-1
CSVEEDYGYTF
TGCAGCGTTGAGGAAGACTATGGCTACACCTTC
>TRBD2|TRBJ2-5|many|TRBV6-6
CASSRGLAGAETQYF
TGTGCCAGCAGTCGAGGACTAGCGGGAGCAGAGACCCAGTACTTC
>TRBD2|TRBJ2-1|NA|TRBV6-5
CASTRAGSSYNEQFF
TGTGCCAGCACCAGAGCGGGGTCCTCCTACAATGAGCAGTTCTTC